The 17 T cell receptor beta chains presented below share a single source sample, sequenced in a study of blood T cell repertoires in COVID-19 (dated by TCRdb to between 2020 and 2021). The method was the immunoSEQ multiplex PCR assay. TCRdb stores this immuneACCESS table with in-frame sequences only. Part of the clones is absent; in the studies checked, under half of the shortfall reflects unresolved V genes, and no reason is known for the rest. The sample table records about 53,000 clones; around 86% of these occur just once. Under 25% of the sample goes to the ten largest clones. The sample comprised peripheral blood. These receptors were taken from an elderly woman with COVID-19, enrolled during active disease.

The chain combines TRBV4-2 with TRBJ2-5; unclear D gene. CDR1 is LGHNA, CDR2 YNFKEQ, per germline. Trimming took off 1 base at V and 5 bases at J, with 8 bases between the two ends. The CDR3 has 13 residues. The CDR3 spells CASSQGIAETQYF. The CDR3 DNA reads TGTGCCAGCAGCCAAGGAATCGCGGAGACCCAGTACTTC.

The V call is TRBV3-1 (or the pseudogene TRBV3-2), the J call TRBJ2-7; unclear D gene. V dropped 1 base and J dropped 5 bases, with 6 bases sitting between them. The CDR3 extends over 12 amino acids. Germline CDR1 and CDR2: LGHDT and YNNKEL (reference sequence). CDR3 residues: CASSQVFHEQYF. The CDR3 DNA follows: TGTGCCAGCAGCCAAGTCTTCCACGAGCAGTACTTC.

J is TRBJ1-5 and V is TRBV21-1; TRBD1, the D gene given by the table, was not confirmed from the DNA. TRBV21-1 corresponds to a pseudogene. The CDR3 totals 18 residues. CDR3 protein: CASSKEGQGARVNQPQHF. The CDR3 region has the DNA TGTGCCAGCAGCAAAGAGGGACAGGGGGCGCGGGTCAATCAGCCCCAGCATTTT.

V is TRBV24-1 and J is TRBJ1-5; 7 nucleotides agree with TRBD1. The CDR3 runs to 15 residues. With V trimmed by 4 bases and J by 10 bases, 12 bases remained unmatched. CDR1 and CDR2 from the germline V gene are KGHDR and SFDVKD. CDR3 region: CATSDGTDFNDPQHF. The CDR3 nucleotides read TGTGCCACCAGTGACGGGACAGATTTTAATGATCCCCAGCATTTT.

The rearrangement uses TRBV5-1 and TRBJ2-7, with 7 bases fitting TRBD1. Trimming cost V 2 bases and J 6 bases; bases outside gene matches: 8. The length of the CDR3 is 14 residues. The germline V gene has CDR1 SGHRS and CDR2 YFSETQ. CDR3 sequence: CASSLNIGQAEQYF. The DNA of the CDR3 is TGCGCCAGCAGCTTAAATATTGGACAGGCCGAGCAGTACTTC. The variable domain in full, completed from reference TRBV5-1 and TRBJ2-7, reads KAGVTQTPRYLIKTRGQQVTLSCSPISGHRSVSWYQQTPGQGLQFLFEYFSETQRNKGNFPGRFSGRQFSNSRSEMNVSTLELGDSALYLCASSLNIGQAEQYFGPGTRLTVT.

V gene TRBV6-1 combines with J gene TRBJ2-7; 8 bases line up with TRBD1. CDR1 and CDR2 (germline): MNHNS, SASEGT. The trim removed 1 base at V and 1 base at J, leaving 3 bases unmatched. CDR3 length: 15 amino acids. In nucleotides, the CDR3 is TGTGCCAGCAGTGAAGGATGGACAGGGTCCTACGAGCAGTACTTC. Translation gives CASSEGWTGSYEQYF.

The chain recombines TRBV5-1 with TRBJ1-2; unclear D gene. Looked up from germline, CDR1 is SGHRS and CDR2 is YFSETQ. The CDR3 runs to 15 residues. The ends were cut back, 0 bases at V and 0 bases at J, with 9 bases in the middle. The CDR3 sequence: CASSLATGTNYGYTF. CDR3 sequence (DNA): TGCGCCAGCAGCTTGGCCACGGGGACTAACTATGGCTACACCTTC.

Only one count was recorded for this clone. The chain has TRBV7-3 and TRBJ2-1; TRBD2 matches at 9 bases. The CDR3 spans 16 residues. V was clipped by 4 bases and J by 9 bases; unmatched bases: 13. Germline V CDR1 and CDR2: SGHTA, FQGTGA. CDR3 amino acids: CASSSTPAGGPSEQFF. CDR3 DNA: TGTGCCAGCAGCTCCACCCCGGCGGGAGGGCCAAGTGAGCAGTTCTTC.

The DNA of the CDR3 is TGTGCCAGCAGCTTACTAGCGGACTACGAGCAGTACTTC. Residues: CASSLLADYEQYF. The chain links TRBV2 to TRBJ2-7, with 8 bases lining up with TRBD2. Per germline, CDR1 SNHLY and CDR2 FYNNEI. The junction had 4 bases not matched to a gene; V was cut back by 6 bases and J by 3 bases. The CDR3 extends over 13 amino acids.

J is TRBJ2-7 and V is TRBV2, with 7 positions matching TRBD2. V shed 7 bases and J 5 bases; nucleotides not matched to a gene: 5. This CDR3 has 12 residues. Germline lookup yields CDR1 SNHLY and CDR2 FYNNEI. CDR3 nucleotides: TGTGCCAGCATCGACGCGGGAGACGAGCAGTACTTC. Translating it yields CASIDAGDEQYF.

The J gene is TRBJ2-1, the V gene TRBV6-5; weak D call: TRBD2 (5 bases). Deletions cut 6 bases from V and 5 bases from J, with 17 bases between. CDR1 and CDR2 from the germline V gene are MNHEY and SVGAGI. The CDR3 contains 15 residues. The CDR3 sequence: CASRMRASNHNEQFF. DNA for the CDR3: TGTGCCAGCAGAATGAGGGCCTCGAATCACAATGAGCAGTTCTTC.

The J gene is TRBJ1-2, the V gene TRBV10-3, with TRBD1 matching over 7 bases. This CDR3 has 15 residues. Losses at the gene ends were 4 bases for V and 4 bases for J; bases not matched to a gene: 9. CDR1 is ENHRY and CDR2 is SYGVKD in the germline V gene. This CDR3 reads CAISGGYRDSYGYTF. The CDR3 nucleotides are TGTGCCATCAGTGGGGGTTACCGGGACAGCTATGGCTACACCTTC.

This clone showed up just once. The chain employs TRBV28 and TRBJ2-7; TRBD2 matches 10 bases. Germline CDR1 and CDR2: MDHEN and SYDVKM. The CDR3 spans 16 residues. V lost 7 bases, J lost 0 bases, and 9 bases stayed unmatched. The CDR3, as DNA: TGTGCCAGCACCTCCCCCGGACTAGCGGACTCCTACGAGCAGTACTTC. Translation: CASTSPGLADSYEQYF.

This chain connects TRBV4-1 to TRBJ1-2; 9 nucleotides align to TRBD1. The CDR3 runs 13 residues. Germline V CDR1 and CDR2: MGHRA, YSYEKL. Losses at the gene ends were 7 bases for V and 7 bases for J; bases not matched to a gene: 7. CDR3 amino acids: CASKGQGYTGYTF. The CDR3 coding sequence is TGCGCCAGCAAGGGACAGGGTTATACTGGCTACACCTTC.

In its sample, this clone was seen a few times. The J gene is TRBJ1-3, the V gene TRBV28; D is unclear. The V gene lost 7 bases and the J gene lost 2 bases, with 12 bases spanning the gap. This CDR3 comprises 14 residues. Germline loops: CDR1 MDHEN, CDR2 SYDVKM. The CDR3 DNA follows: TGTGCCAGCACCCAAGGAGGGACTGGAAACACCATATATTTT. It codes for CASTQGGTGNTIYF.

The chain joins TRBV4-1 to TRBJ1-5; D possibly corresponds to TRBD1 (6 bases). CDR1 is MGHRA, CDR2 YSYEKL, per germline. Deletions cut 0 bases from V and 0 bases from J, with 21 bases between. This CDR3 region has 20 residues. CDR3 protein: CASSQEYPGQEQYSNQPQHF. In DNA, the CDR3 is TGCGCCAGCAGCCAAGAGTATCCGGGACAAGAACAATATAGCAATCAGCCCCAGCATTTT.

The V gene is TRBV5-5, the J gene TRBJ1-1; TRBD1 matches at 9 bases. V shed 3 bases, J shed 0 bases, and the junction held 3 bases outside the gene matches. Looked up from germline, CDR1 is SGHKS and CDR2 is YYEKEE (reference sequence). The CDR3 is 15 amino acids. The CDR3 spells CASSWGQGMNTEAFF. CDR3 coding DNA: TGTGCCAGCAGCTGGGGACAGGGAATGAACACTGAAGCTTTCTTT.